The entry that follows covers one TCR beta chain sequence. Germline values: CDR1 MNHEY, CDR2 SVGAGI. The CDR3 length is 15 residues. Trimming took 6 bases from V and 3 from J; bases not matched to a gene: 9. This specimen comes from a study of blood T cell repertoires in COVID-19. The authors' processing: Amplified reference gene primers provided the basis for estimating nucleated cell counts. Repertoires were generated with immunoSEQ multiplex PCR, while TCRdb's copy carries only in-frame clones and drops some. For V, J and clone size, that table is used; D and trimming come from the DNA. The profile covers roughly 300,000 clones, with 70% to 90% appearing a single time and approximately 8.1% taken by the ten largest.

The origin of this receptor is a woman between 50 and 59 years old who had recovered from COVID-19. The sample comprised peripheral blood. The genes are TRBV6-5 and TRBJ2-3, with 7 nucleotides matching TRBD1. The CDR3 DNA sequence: TGTGCCAGCAGACCACAGGGGTATGGTACAGATACGCAGTATTTT. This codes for CASRPQGYGTDTQYF.